This paragraph covers one TCR beta chain sequence. This specimen belongs to a study of blood T cell repertoires in COVID-19. Study-wide background: COVID-19 samples from acute and convalescent phases originated in the United States, Italy and Spain. Sample material is recorded as cDNA or gDNA derived from T cells, B-cell-depleted T cells, or PBMCs.

Original processing notes: Estimates of nucleated cell counts were drawn from the amplification of reference gene primers. TCRdb's table, derived via immunoSEQ multiplex PCR, lists solely in-frame clones and lacks some. V, J and clone size reflect that table, while D and trimming were determined from the DNA. The sample has some 250,000 clones; around nine tenths are singletons. The germline CDR1 and CDR2 sequences are SGHNT and YYREEE (reference sequence). The CDR3 is 14 residues long. V gave up 0 bases and J gave up 7 bases, with 13 bases separating them. The J gene is TRBJ1-2, the V gene TRBV5-4; D is undetermined. The sequenced material came from peripheral blood. The sequence derives from a woman aged 70 to 79 with active or convalescent COVID-19. CDR3 sequence (DNA): TGTGCCAGCAGCTTGGAGCTTTCCGCGGGTGGCTACACCTTC. It encodes CASSLELSAGGYTF. Full variable domain (rest looked up from reference TRBV5-4 and TRBJ1-2): ETGVTQSPTHLIKTRGQQVTLRCSSQSGHNTVSWYQQALGQGPQFIFQYYREEENGRGNFPPRFSGLQFPNYSSELNVNALELDDSALYLCASSLELSAGGYTFGSGTRLTVV.